Detailed here is one T cell receptor (beta chain). No antigen is known for it. Expressed TCRB transcripts were sequenced, since all the RNA that had been isolated was reverse transcribed. Assay used: immunoSEQ multiplex PCR; TCRdb lists only in-frame clones, some missing. The table includes 640,000 or so clones, under 15% detected once. The trim removed 7 bases at V and 2 bases at J, leaving 8 bases unmatched. This CDR3 is built from 14 residues. The V gene's germline CDR1 is SGHRS and CDR2 YFSETQ. The data are from a study of beta chain features in type 1 diabetes. Regarding the study as a whole: When Type 1 diabetes patients were examined, their TCRB CDR3s proved moderately but significantly shorter in all four CD4+ subsets. Amplification by PCR could prefer shorter templates, with the same effect in patients and controls.

The sequenced material came from naive CD4+ T cells from blood. The TCR was taken from a man between 18 and 29 years old with type 1 diabetes. The V and J genes are TRBV5-1 and TRBJ2-5, with TRBD1 matching over 7 bases. Here the CDR3 reads CASALGTVQETQYF. The CDR3 coding sequence is TGCGCCAGCGCCCTCGGGACAGTGCAAGAGACCCAGTACTTC.